This TCR beta chain was captured in a study of blood T cell repertoires in COVID-19. At the level of the study: Samples of COVID-19 (acute and convalescent) were obtained from the United States, Italy and Spain. T cells, B-cell-depleted T cells, or PBMCs supplied cDNA or gDNA.

Under the authors' procedure: Nucleated cell number was recorded as an estimate derived from reference gene primer amplification. Sequenced by immunoSEQ multiplex PCR; TCRdb stores in-frame clones only, minus some. The V and J calls and clone size are taken from that table; D and trimming were inferred from the DNA. The data hold approximately 50,000 clones, with about 85% observed a single time. The CDR3 consists of 15 residues. CDR1 and CDR2 from the germline V gene are SGDLS and YYNGEE. V lost 2 bases and J lost 4; bases outside the gene matches: 6. Sequencing was carried out using peripheral blood. The chain has TRBV9 and TRBJ1-5; TRBD1 agrees at 7 bases. The TCR originated in a human donor in a cohort sampled during active COVID-19. In nucleotides, the CDR3 is TGTGCCAGCAGCGTCGGACAGGTGCCAAATCAGCCCCAGCATTTT. Translation: CASSVGQVPNQPQHF. Complete variable domain (other parts from reference TRBV9 and TRBJ1-5): DSGVTQTPKHLITATGQRVTLRCSPRSGDLSVYWYQQSLDQGLQFLIQYYNGEERAKGNILERFSAQQFPDLHSELNLSSLELGDSALYFCASSVGQVPNQPQHFGDGTRLSIL.